The 29 T cell receptor beta chains below all came from one sample that was sequenced in a study of blood T cell repertoires in COVID-19. Measured with immunoSEQ multiplex PCR; TCRdb has only the in-frame clones, and not every one. The table shows about 43,000 clones, with roughly 88% occurring only once. The specimen sequenced was peripheral blood. The receptor set was obtained from a man in his 60s with active COVID-19.

The chain's CDR3 is CASSESRGETQYF. CDR3 DNA sequence: TGCGCCAGCAGTGAGTCGAGAGGAGAGACCCAGTACTTC. The chain combines TRBV10-2 with TRBJ2-5; no clear D gene. CDR3 size: 13 residues. Germline assignment: CDR1 WSHSY and CDR2 SAAADI. The germline V and J ends were trimmed by 0 bases and 4 bases, with 6 bases remaining between them.

This clone showed up just a few times. The chain has TRBV7-9 and TRBJ2-3, with 14 nucleotides matching TRBD2. There are 19 residues in the CDR3. The germline CDR1 and CDR2 sequences are SEHNR and FQNEAQ (reference sequence). With V trimmed by 4 bases and J by 5 bases, 14 bases remained unmatched. The CDR3 is CASSSGQVTSGRAGDTQYF. CDR3 coding DNA: TGTGCCAGCAGCTCGGGACAGGTGACTAGCGGGAGGGCTGGAGATACGCAGTATTTT. Supplemented by reference TRBV7-9 and TRBJ2-3, the full variable domain reads DTGVSQNPRHKITKRGQNVTFRCDPISEHNRLYWYRQTLGQGPEFLTYFQNEAQLEKSRLLSDRFSAERPKGSFSTLEIQRTEQGDSAMYLCASSSGQVTSGRAGDTQYFGPGTRLTVL.

This chain connects TRBV7-9 to TRBJ1-1; 8 nucleotides agree with TRBD1. This CDR3 spans 14 amino acids. Germline loops: CDR1 SEHNR, CDR2 FQNEAQ (reference sequence). After removal of 4 bases from V and 1 base from J, the junction contained 2 bases not matched to a gene. The CDR3: CASSSDRANTEAFF. The CDR3 DNA follows: TGTGCCAGCAGCTCGGACAGGGCGAACACTGAAGCTTTCTTT.

V gene TRBV2 combines with J gene TRBJ2-1; TRBD1 matches 9 bases. Germline V CDR1 and CDR2: SNHLY, FYNNEI. The CDR3 extends over 16 amino acids. V gave up 8 bases and J gave up 5 bases; unmatched junction bases: 13. The CDR3 protein is CASFPSLGQGNNEQFF. The DNA for the CDR3 is TGTGCCAGCTTCCCGAGCTTAGGACAGGGGAACAATGAGCAGTTCTTC.

The chain links TRBV20-1 to TRBJ2-7, with D possibly TRBD2 on 5 matching bases. This CDR3 region has 11 residues. V shed 0 bases and J shed 6 bases, with 6 bases lying between them. Germline CDR1 reads DFQATT; CDR2 reads SNEGSKA (reference sequence). The CDR3 protein is CSARDEGEQYF. The CDR3 bases are TGCAGTGCTAGAGATGAGGGCGAGCAGTACTTC.

This clone was counted a single time. The chain recombines TRBV7-9 with TRBJ2-4, with 9 bases lining up with TRBD1. V dropped 4 bases and J dropped 6; count of bases not matched to a gene: 13. Germline CDR1 SEHNR, CDR2 FQNEAQ (reference sequence). The CDR3 is 17 amino acids. The CDR3 region has the DNA TGTGCCAGCAGCTCATCCGCCGGGACAGGGACGCGAAACATTCAGTACTTC. Its translation is CASSSSAGTGTRNIQYF.

The rearrangement joins TRBV29-1 to TRBJ2-2, with D possibly matching TRBD1 (6 bases). The germline CDR1 and CDR2 sequences are SQVTM and ANQGSEA. Trimming stripped 4 bases from V and 1 base from J, with 19 bases between. The CDR3 spans 17 residues. The CDR3 sequence: CSVVLQQGPLNTGELFF. The CDR3 region has the DNA TGCAGCGTTGTGCTTCAACAGGGCCCCTTGAACACCGGGGAGCTGTTTTTT.

This clone was recorded only once. The V call is TRBV7-6, the J call TRBJ1-5, with TRBD1 matching over 10 bases. V gave up 1 base and J gave up 4 bases; unmatched junction bases: 1. The germline V gene encodes CDR1 SGHVS and CDR2 FNYEAQ. The CDR3 totals 15 residues. Here the CDR3 DNA reads TGTGCCAGCAGCTTAGGACAGGGGGCAAATCAGCCCCAGCATTTT. This sequence encodes CASSLGQGANQPQHF. Using reference TRBV7-6 and TRBJ1-5 for the parts outside the CDR3, the full variable domain is GAGVSQSPRYKVTKRGQDVALRCDPISGHVSLYWYRQALGQGPEFLTYFNYEAQQDKSGLPNDRFSAERPEGSISTLTIQRTEQRDSAMYRCASSLGQGANQPQHFGDGTRLSIL.

This clone was observed a handful of times. The chain recombines TRBV18 with TRBJ2-2; the D is unclear. The CDR3 totals 15 residues. Germline V lookup: CDR1 KGHSH, CDR2 LQKENI. Trimming shortened V by 6 bases and J by 0 bases, and 11 bases separated the two germline ends. The CDR3 bases are TGTGCCAGCTCTCTCCAGTTACCGAACACCGGGGAGCTGTTTTTT. It yields the protein CASSLQLPNTGELFF.

This chain links TRBV6-5 with TRBJ1-2; TRBD1 is a possible D gene (6 bases). The V gene's germline CDR1 is MNHEY and CDR2 SVGAGI. This CDR3 has 13 amino acids. V was pared by 5 bases and J by 8 bases, with 15 bases between. The CDR3 DNA reads TGTGCCAGCAGTCTGGACAGTTCGGGCGGCTACACCTTC. Amino acids: CASSLDSSGGYTF.

This chain links TRBV4-3 with TRBJ2-3, with TRBD2 as a possible D gene (5 bases). This CDR3 comprises 14 residues. Germline V lookup: CDR1 LGHNA, CDR2 YSLEER. Trimming took off 0 bases at V and 11 bases at J, with 15 bases between the two ends. Written as DNA, the CDR3 is TGCGCCAGCAGCCAAGATCTCCCAACCGGGGTGCAGTATTTT. Encoded protein: CASSQDLPTGVQYF.

J is TRBJ2-1 and V is TRBV5-6; TRBD2 aligns across 10 bases. After removal of 1 base from V and 6 bases from J, the junction contained 10 bases not matched to a gene. Germline assignment: CDR1 SGHDT and CDR2 YYEEEE. The CDR3 extends over 17 amino acids. Here the CDR3 reads CASSLYASGSWVNEQFF. In DNA form, the CDR3 reads TGTGCCAGCAGCTTGTACGCTAGCGGGAGTTGGGTCAATGAGCAGTTCTTC.

Of note for this clone: This could be a read error, since a much larger clone is one nucleotide away. The same CDR3 is also encoded by other DNA sequences in this sample. The chain has TRBV6-5 and TRBJ2-2, with D unclear. Trimming stripped 2 bases from V and 5 bases from J, with 9 bases between. The length of the CDR3 is 14 residues. CDR1 and CDR2 (germline): MNHEY, SVGAGI. The CDR3 DNA reads TGTGCCAGCAGTTACGACTCCGGGACCGGGGAGCTGTTTTTT. It encodes CASSYDSGTGELFF.

The chain combines TRBV11-1 with TRBJ1-5; D is unclear. Trimming pared 3 bases from V and 7 bases from J, leaving 16 bases between. Germline CDR1 is SGHAT and CDR2 is FQDESV (reference sequence). This CDR3 region has 15 residues. CDR3 nucleotides: TGTGCCAGCAGCTTCCTGGGCCCTACCCTACAGCCCCAGCATTTT. Its protein is CASSFLGPTLQPQHF. Using reference TRBV11-1 and TRBJ1-5 for the parts outside the CDR3, the full variable domain is EAEVAQSPRYKITEKSQAVAFWCDPISGHATLYWYRQILGQGPELLVQFQDESVVDDSQLPKDRFSAERLKGVDSTLKIQPAELGDSAMYLCASSFLGPTLQPQHFGDGTRLSIL.

This clone was observed once. This sequence joins TRBV5-1 and TRBJ1-5; weak D call: TRBD1 (6 bases). The germline CDR1 and CDR2 sequences are SGHRS and YFSETQ. The CDR3 sequence is 13 residues long. V was trimmed by 1 base and J by 7 bases, leaving 9 bases between them. The CDR3: CASSLSQGQPQHF. For the CDR3, the DNA is TGCGCCAGCAGCTTGTCACAGGGCCAGCCCCAGCATTTT.

The chain carries TRBV5-6 and TRBJ2-3; D not resolved. V was shortened by 3 bases and J by 8 bases, with 7 bases between the two germline ends. Germline assignment: CDR1 SGHDT and CDR2 YYEEEE. The CDR3 covers 11 residues. DNA for the CDR3: TGTGCCAGCAGCTCGGCGGTTACGCAGTATTTT. This codes for CASSSAVTQYF.

The sample holds one count of this clone. The rearrangement uses TRBV12-5 and TRBJ1-3, with 8 bases matching TRBD1. From germline, CDR1 is LGHNT and CDR2 FRNRAP. This CDR3 is 13 amino acids long. With V trimmed by 1 base and J by 8 bases, 1 base remained unmatched. Here the CDR3 reads CASGLGQGYTIYF. The CDR3 DNA reads TGTGCTAGTGGTTTGGGACAGGGGTACACCATATATTTT.

V and J are TRBV6-6 and TRBJ1-3; no definite D call. This CDR3 is built from 13 residues. V lost 8 bases to trimming and J lost 3 bases, with 11 bases between them. Germline V lookup: CDR1 MNHNY, CDR2 SVGAGI (reference sequence). CDR3 sequence reads: CASAEANGNTIYF. The CDR3 DNA reads TGTGCCAGCGCGGAGGCAAATGGAAACACCATATATTTT.

The J gene is TRBJ2-2, the V gene TRBV6-2 or TRBV6-3; 10 bases are a match to TRBD2. V shed 8 bases and J 0 bases; nucleotides not matched to a gene: 9. In germline, CDR1 is MNHEY, CDR2 SVGEGT. The CDR3 sequence is 17 residues long. The CDR3 sequence: CASCRLGLAANTGELFF. CDR3 nucleotides: TGTGCCAGCTGCCGCCTAGGACTAGCGGCGAACACCGGGGAGCTGTTTTTT.

The chain employs TRBV6-5 and TRBJ2-1; TRBD2 agrees at 14 bases. V lost 6 bases to trimming and J lost 9 bases; unmatched junction nucleotides: 7. CDR1 is MNHEY, CDR2 SVGAGI, per germline. The CDR3 loop spans 15 amino acids. The CDR3 bases are TGTGCCAGCAGACCCGGACTAGCGGGAGGATCTGAGCAGTTCTTC. Its translation is CASRPGLAGGSEQFF.

J is TRBJ1-2 and V is TRBV9; 8 bases fit TRBD1. After removal of 0 bases from V and 8 bases from J, the junction contained 6 bases not matched to a gene. The CDR3 spans 14 residues. CDR1 and CDR2 (germline): SGDLS, YYNGEE. CDR3 sequence: CASSVDVTGEGYTF. DNA for the CDR3: TGTGCCAGCAGCGTAGACGTGACAGGGGAAGGCTACACCTTC.

The table lists this clone with a few counts. The chain links TRBV4-1 to TRBJ2-2; TRBD2 matches at 7 bases. This CDR3 contains 17 residues. The V gene's germline CDR1 is MGHRA and CDR2 YSYEKL. Germline trimming cut 1 base from V and 2 bases from J; bases unmatched to any gene: 7. The CDR3 protein is CASSQGEGLVNTGELFF. Here the CDR3 DNA reads TGCGCCAGCAGCCAAGGGGAAGGACTAGTTAACACCGGGGAGCTGTTTTTT.

The rearrangement joins TRBV7-9 to TRBJ2-6; TRBD1 is a possible D gene (6 bases). This CDR3 has 16 residues. Between the trimmed V and J ends, which lost 2 bases and 0 bases, there was a span of 8 bases. CDR1 and CDR2 from the germline V gene are SEHNR and FQNEAQ (reference sequence). This chain's CDR3 is CASSLHRDSGANVLTF. The DNA for the CDR3 is TGTGCCAGCAGCTTACACAGGGACTCTGGGGCCAACGTCCTGACTTTC.

There are a few counts of this clone. The genes are TRBV4-1 and TRBJ1-1, with TRBD1 matching 7 bases. J was trimmed by 1 base and V by 6 bases; bases with no gene match: 11. Per the germline V gene, CDR1 is MGHRA and CDR2 is YSYEKL. CDR3 length: 16 amino acids. CDR3 loop: CASSRSFGTENTEAFF. As DNA, the CDR3 is TGCGCCAGCAGTCGCTCTTTTGGGACAGAGAACACTGAAGCTTTCTTT.

This clone was found a few times. This chain connects TRBV27 to TRBJ2-7; 9 bases are a match to TRBD1. J lost 4 bases, V lost 5 bases, and 12 bases had no gene match. There are 16 residues in the CDR3. The V gene's germline CDR1 is MNHEY and CDR2 SMNVEV (reference sequence). The CDR3 sequence: CASSMLGLGQGYEQYF. Here the CDR3 DNA reads TGTGCCAGCAGTATGTTGGGGTTAGGACAGGGGTACGAGCAGTACTTC.

The rearrangement uses TRBV21-1 and TRBJ2-2; the DNA was not compared with TRBD2, the D call given in the table. TRBV21-1 is flagged as a pseudogene. The CDR3 extends over 16 amino acids. The CDR3 DNA reads TGTGCCAGCAGCAAAGAAACTAGCGGGGACACCGGGGAGCTGTTTTTT. This codes for CASSKETSGDTGELFF.

The chain joins TRBV5-1 to TRBJ2-2; 7 positions agree with TRBD1. Looked up from germline, CDR1 is SGHRS and CDR2 is YFSETQ. J lost 5 bases, V lost 2 bases, and 6 bases had no gene match. This CDR3 is built from 15 residues. The CDR3 bases are TGCGCCAGCAGCTTAAATAGGGGGCGGACCGGGGAGCTGTTTTTT. Its protein is CASSLNRGRTGELFF.

DNA of the CDR3: TGTGCCAGCAGCCAACTAGCGGGAGTGGGGGGGACAGATACGCAGTATTTT. Translated, it gives CASSQLAGVGGTDTQYF. The V and J genes are TRBV14 and TRBJ2-3; TRBD2 aligns across 10 bases. After removal of 2 bases from V and 3 bases from J, the junction contained 8 bases not matched to a gene. CDR1 and CDR2 (germline): SGHDN, FVKESK. This CDR3 is built from 17 residues.

The V and J genes are TRBV6-5 and TRBJ2-7; TRBD2 matches 8 bases. The ends lost 7 bases at V and 7 bases at J; junction bases unmatched: 9. Germline V gene data show CDR1 as MNHEY and CDR2 as SVGAGI. The CDR3 contains 13 residues. CDR3 protein: CASKRGPGEEQYF. DNA for the CDR3: TGTGCCAGCAAGCGGGGGCCGGGGGAGGAGCAGTACTTC.